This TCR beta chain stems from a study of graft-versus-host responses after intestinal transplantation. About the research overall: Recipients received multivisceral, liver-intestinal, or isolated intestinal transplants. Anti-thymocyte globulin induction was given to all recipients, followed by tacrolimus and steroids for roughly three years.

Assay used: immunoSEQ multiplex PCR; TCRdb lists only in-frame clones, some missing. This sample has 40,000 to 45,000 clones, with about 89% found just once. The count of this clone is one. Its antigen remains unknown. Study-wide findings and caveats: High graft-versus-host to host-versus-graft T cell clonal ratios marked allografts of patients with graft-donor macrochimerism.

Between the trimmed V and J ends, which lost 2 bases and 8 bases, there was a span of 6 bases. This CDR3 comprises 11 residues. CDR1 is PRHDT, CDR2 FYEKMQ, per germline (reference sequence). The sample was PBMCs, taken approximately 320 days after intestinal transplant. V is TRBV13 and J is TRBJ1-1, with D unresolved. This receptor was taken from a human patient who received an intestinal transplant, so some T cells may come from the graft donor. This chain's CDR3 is CASSLIGEAFF. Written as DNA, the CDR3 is TGTGCCAGCAGCTTAATAGGGGAAGCTTTCTTT.